Listed below are T cell receptor beta chains from one sample, sequenced in a study of T cell changes during pregnancy in multiple sclerosis. Only in-frame clones appear in the TCRdb table, and some are missing; sequencing was by immunoSEQ multiplex PCR. The data show about 40,000 clones, less than 95% seen once. The sequencing here drew on peripheral blood, taken in the third trimester of pregnancy. Source of these receptors: a female donor with multiple sclerosis, enrolled in a pregnancy study. Both conserved end residues are part of each CDR3. Fields, in order: D gene, J gene, CDR3 length, clone size, V gene, CDR3 DNA, CDR3 protein. The D gene is left open where the match is weak. Clone size appears in some rows only: once, few, many, or a class for an expanded clone.

d_gene: -; j_gene: TRBJ1-1; len: 15; abundance: -; v_gene: TRBV4-3; CDR3nt: TGCGCCAGCAGCCGAACGGCGGACATGAACACTGAAGCTTTCTTT; CDR3aa: CASSRTADMNTEAFF
d_gene: -; j_gene: TRBJ1-1; len: 12; abundance: -; v_gene: TRBV11-3; CDR3nt: TGTGCCAGCAGCTTCGCAGGGATGAGAGCTTTCTTT; CDR3aa: CASSFAGMRAFF
d_gene: -; j_gene: TRBJ2-4; len: 19; abundance: -; v_gene: TRBV15; CDR3nt: TGTGCCACCACTGTTCGCTTTGAGGGGGTTCGGCGAGCCAAAAACATTCAGTACTTC; CDR3aa: CATTVRFEGVRRAKNIQYF
d_gene: -; j_gene: TRBJ1-1; len: 13; abundance: -; v_gene: TRBV5-1; CDR3nt: TGCGCCAGCAAGCTTGGGGCAAACACTGAAGCTTTCTTT; CDR3aa: CASKLGANTEAFF
d_gene: -; j_gene: TRBJ1-1; len: 18; abundance: -; v_gene: TRBV5-4; CDR3nt: TGTGCCAGCAGCTCTCGGACAGCGTTGCTGGGGATGACCACTGAAGCTTTCTTT; CDR3aa: CASSSRTALLGMTTEAFF
d_gene: -; j_gene: TRBJ1-4; len: 12; abundance: -; v_gene: TRBV6-5; CDR3nt: TGTGCCAGCTCCCAAGGTAGCGGAAAACTGTTTTTT; CDR3aa: CASSQGSGKLFF
d_gene: -; j_gene: TRBJ1-1; len: 13; abundance: -; v_gene: TRBV6-6; CDR3nt: TGTGCCAGCAGTCGAGGTGAGAACACTGAAGCTTTCTTT; CDR3aa: CASSRGENTEAFF
d_gene: -; j_gene: TRBJ1-1; len: 14; abundance: -; v_gene: TRBV27; CDR3nt: TGTGCCAGCAGACTACAGGGTTCGGACACTGAAGCTTTCTTT; CDR3aa: CASRLQGSDTEAFF
d_gene: TRBD1; j_gene: TRBJ2-4; len: 17; abundance: -; v_gene: TRBV19; CDR3nt: TGTGCCAGTAGTGCGGGACAGGGGGCTTCGGGGTTGGACATTCAGTACTTC; CDR3aa: CASSAGQGASGLDIQYF
d_gene: TRBD1; j_gene: TRBJ2-1; len: 15; abundance: once; v_gene: TRBV6-5; CDR3nt: TGTGCCAGCAGTTACCTGACAGGGGGGGACAATGAGCAGTTCTTC; CDR3aa: CASSYLTGGDNEQFF
d_gene: TRBD2; j_gene: TRBJ2-5; len: 15; abundance: -; v_gene: TRBV13; CDR3nt: TGTGCCAGCAGCTTACTAGCGGGGGGGCGAGAGACCCAGTACTTC; CDR3aa: CASSLLAGGRETQYF
d_gene: TRBD2; j_gene: TRBJ2-2; len: 15; abundance: -; v_gene: TRBV5-1; CDR3nt: TGCGCCAGCACCGGACTAGCGGGGAACACCGGGGAGCTGTTTTTT; CDR3aa: CASTGLAGNTGELFF
d_gene: -; j_gene: TRBJ2-7; len: 16; abundance: -; v_gene: TRBV7-8; CDR3nt: TGTGCCAGCAGCTTCAAGAACCGGGAGTATGCCTACGAGCAGTACTTC; CDR3aa: CASSFKNREYAYEQYF
d_gene: TRBD1; j_gene: TRBJ2-2; len: 16; abundance: -; v_gene: TRBV30; CDR3nt: TGTGCCTGGAGTAACAGGGGGCCCCCGAACACCGGGGAGCTGTTTTTT; CDR3aa: CAWSNRGPPNTGELFF
d_gene: -; j_gene: TRBJ1-1; len: 15; abundance: -; v_gene: TRBV19; CDR3nt: TGTGCCAGTAGTATAGTTGAACAATCGAACACTGAAGCTTTCTTT; CDR3aa: CASSIVEQSNTEAFF
d_gene: TRBD2; j_gene: TRBJ2-7; len: 16; abundance: -; v_gene: TRBV10-3; CDR3nt: TGTGCCATCAGTGAAGGATTAGCGGGGGGGGACTACGAGCAGTACTTC; CDR3aa: CAISEGLAGGDYEQYF
d_gene: TRBD2; j_gene: TRBJ2-2; len: 16; abundance: -; v_gene: TRBV5-4; CDR3nt: TGTGCCAGCAGCTTGAAGCTAGCGGGCCTTGCCGGGGAGCTGTTTTTT; CDR3aa: CASSLKLAGLAGELFF
d_gene: -; j_gene: TRBJ2-7; len: 16; abundance: -; v_gene: TRBV11-2; CDR3nt: TGTGCCAGCAGCCGGAATCCCAGGGAGGGGGCCTACGAGCAGTACTTC; CDR3aa: CASSRNPREGAYEQYF
d_gene: -; j_gene: TRBJ2-1; len: 16; abundance: -; v_gene: TRBV5-1; CDR3nt: TGCGCCAGCCGAAAGGCACAGGGTGTGGCATACAATGAGCAGTTCTTC; CDR3aa: CASRKAQGVAYNEQFF
d_gene: TRBD2; j_gene: TRBJ2-3; len: 15; abundance: -; v_gene: TRBV12-5; CDR3nt: TGTGCTAGTGGTTTGGAGGGACTATCCACAGATACGCAGTATTTT; CDR3aa: CASGLEGLSTDTQYF
d_gene: TRBD2; j_gene: TRBJ2-3; len: 16; abundance: once; v_gene: TRBV9; CDR3nt: TGTGCCAGCAGCGTACTAGCGGGGGGGCCGACAGATACGCAGTATTTT; CDR3aa: CASSVLAGGPTDTQYF
d_gene: -; j_gene: TRBJ2-2; len: 15; abundance: -; v_gene: TRBV6-5; CDR3nt: TGTGCCAGCAGTTACTCGGAGAGACTAACCGGGGAGCTGTTTTTT; CDR3aa: CASSYSERLTGELFF
d_gene: -; j_gene: TRBJ2-1; len: 13; abundance: -; v_gene: TRBV19; CDR3nt: TGTGCCAGTAGTGGGGGACTTTACAATGAGCAGTTCTTC; CDR3aa: CASSGGLYNEQFF
d_gene: TRBD2; j_gene: TRBJ2-1; len: 16; abundance: -; v_gene: TRBV5-4; CDR3nt: TGTGCCAGCAGCTTGGGGGGACTAGCGGGAGTAGATGAGCAGTTCTTC; CDR3aa: CASSLGGLAGVDEQFF
d_gene: -; j_gene: TRBJ1-2; len: 13; abundance: -; v_gene: TRBV6-5; CDR3nt: TGTGCCAGCAGTTACGAGGGAAACTATGGCTACACCTTC; CDR3aa: CASSYEGNYGYTF
d_gene: -; j_gene: TRBJ2-7; len: 14; abundance: -; v_gene: TRBV7-8; CDR3nt: TGTGCCAGCAGCTTCTTACAGGTGGGCTACGAGCAGTACTTC; CDR3aa: CASSFLQVGYEQYF
d_gene: -; j_gene: TRBJ1-6; len: 15; abundance: once; v_gene: TRBV6-5; CDR3nt: TGTGCCAGCAGTTACTCCAGACACGATAATTCACCCCTCCACTTT; CDR3aa: CASSYSRHDNSPLHF
d_gene: -; j_gene: TRBJ1-1; len: 12; abundance: -; v_gene: TRBV28; CDR3nt: TGTGCCAGCAGCTTGACAGGTACTGAAGCTTTCTTT; CDR3aa: CASSLTGTEAFF
d_gene: -; j_gene: TRBJ1-1; len: 15; abundance: -; v_gene: TRBV6-1; CDR3nt: TGTGCCAGCAGTCAACTTACCGGCCCCCAGGGTGAAGCTTTCTTT; CDR3aa: CASSQLTGPQGEAFF
d_gene: -; j_gene: TRBJ2-7; len: 12; abundance: -; v_gene: TRBV7-9; CDR3nt: TGTGCCAGCAGCCTGGAGGCCTACGAGCAGTACTTC; CDR3aa: CASSLEAYEQYF
d_gene: -; j_gene: TRBJ2-5; len: 13; abundance: -; v_gene: TRBV18; CDR3nt: TGTGCCAGCTCACCGCAGGCGGGAGAGACCCAGTACTTC; CDR3aa: CASSPQAGETQYF
d_gene: TRBD1; j_gene: TRBJ1-5; len: 13; abundance: -; v_gene: TRBV30; CDR3nt: TGTGCCTGGAGTGCAGGGGGAAGGCAGCCCCAGCATTTT; CDR3aa: CAWSAGGRQPQHF
d_gene: TRBD1; j_gene: TRBJ1-1; len: 19; abundance: -; v_gene: TRBV4-3; CDR3nt: TGCGCCAGCAGCCAAGAGGCTTCCGGGGGACAGGGAGAGTGGGACGAAGCTTTCTTT; CDR3aa: CASSQEASGGQGEWDEAFF
d_gene: TRBD2; j_gene: TRBJ2-5; len: 14; abundance: once; v_gene: TRBV2; CDR3nt: TGTGCCAGCTGGGGACTAGCGGGACAAGAGACCCAGTACTTC; CDR3aa: CASWGLAGQETQYF
d_gene: -; j_gene: TRBJ1-2; len: 12; abundance: -; v_gene: TRBV28; CDR3nt: TGTGCCAGCCAAATATCGGGGGATGGCTACACCTTC; CDR3aa: CASQISGDGYTF
d_gene: -; j_gene: TRBJ2-4; len: 10; abundance: -; v_gene: TRBV20-1; CDR3nt: TGCAGTGTACCTGGGCCGAACGAGTACTTC; CDR3aa: CSVPGPNEYF
d_gene: -; j_gene: TRBJ2-3; len: 12; abundance: -; v_gene: TRBV28; CDR3nt: TGTGCCAGCAGTTGGCTAGCAGATACGCAGTATTTT; CDR3aa: CASSWLADTQYF
d_gene: TRBD1; j_gene: TRBJ2-7; len: 13; abundance: -; v_gene: TRBV30; CDR3nt: TGTGCCTGGAGCTGGACAGGGACCTACGAGCAGTACTTC; CDR3aa: CAWSWTGTYEQYF
d_gene: -; j_gene: TRBJ2-7; len: 11; abundance: -; v_gene: TRBV20-1; CDR3nt: TGCAGTGCTGTCGACAGTCGAGAGCAGTACTTC; CDR3aa: CSAVDSREQYF
d_gene: TRBD1; j_gene: TRBJ2-1; len: 15; abundance: -; v_gene: TRBV5-1; CDR3nt: TGCGCCAGCAGCTTGGCCGACAGGGCTTACAATGAGCAGTTCTTC; CDR3aa: CASSLADRAYNEQFF
d_gene: TRBD2; j_gene: TRBJ2-4; len: 14; abundance: -; v_gene: TRBV19; CDR3nt: TGTGCCAGTAGTACTGGACTAGCGGGAGGAGACATGGACTTC; CDR3aa: CASSTGLAGGDMDF
d_gene: -; j_gene: TRBJ2-1; len: 13; abundance: medium-sized; v_gene: TRBV2; CDR3nt: TGTGCCAGCATTGATCAGGGGTACAATGAGCAGTTCTTC; CDR3aa: CASIDQGYNEQFF
d_gene: -; j_gene: TRBJ2-3; len: 12; abundance: -; v_gene: TRBV11-2; CDR3nt: TGTGCCAGCAGCCCCCCGGGGGATACGCAGTATTTT; CDR3aa: CASSPPGDTQYF
d_gene: -; j_gene: TRBJ2-1; len: 15; abundance: -; v_gene: TRBV5-1; CDR3nt: TGCGCCAGCAGCTTGGGGCAGGGGACCTACAATGAGCAGTTCTTC; CDR3aa: CASSLGQGTYNEQFF